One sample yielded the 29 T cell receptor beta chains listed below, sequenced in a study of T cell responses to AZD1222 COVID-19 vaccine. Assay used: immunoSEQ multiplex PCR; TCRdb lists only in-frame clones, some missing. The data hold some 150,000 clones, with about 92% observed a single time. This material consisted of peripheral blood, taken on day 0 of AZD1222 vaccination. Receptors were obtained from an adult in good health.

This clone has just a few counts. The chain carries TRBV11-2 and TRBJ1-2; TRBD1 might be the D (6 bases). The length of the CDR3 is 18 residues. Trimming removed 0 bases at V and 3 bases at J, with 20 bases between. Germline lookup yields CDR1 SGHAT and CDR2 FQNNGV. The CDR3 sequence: CASSLEGGGRSKYYGYTF. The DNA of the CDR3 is TGTGCCAGCAGCTTAGAAGGCGGGGGCAGATCTAAATACTATGGCTACACCTTC. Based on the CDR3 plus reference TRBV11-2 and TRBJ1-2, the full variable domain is EAGVAQSPRYKIIEKRQSVAFWCNPISGHATLYWYQQILGQGPKLLIQFQNNGVVDDSQLPKDRFSAERLKGVDSTLKIQPAKLEDSAVYLCASSLEGGGRSKYYGYTFGSGTRLTVV.

The CDR3 spells CASSQVGQGYSPLHF. In DNA, the CDR3 is TGTGCCAGCTCACAAGTGGGACAGGGATATTCACCCCTCCACTTT. V usage is TRBV18 and J usage is TRBJ1-6; TRBD1 aligns across 9 bases. CDR1 is KGHSH, CDR2 LQKENI, per germline. This CDR3 has 15 amino acids. V was pared by 4 bases and J by 8 bases, with 6 bases of the junction left unmatched. Combining the CDR3 with reference TRBV18 and TRBJ1-6 gives the whole variable domain NAGVMQNPRHLVRRRGQEARLRCSPMKGHSHVYWYRQLPEEGLKFMVYLQKENIIDESGMPKERFSAEFPKEGPSILRIQQVVRGDSAAYFCASSQVGQGYSPLHFGNGTRLTVT.

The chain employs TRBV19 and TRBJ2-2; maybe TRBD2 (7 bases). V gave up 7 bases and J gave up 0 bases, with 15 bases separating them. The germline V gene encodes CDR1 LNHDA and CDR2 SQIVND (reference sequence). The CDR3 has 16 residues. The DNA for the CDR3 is TGTGCCAGTACCCCGGGGGGCAGTACGAACACCGGGGAGCTGTTTTTT. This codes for CASTPGGSTNTGELFF.

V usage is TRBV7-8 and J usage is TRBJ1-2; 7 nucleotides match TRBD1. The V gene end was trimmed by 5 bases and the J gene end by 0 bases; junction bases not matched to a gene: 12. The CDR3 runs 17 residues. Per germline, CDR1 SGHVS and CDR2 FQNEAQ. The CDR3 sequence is CASSPTGDPRANYGYTF. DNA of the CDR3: TGTGCCAGCAGCCCAACAGGGGACCCCCGAGCTAACTATGGCTACACCTTC.

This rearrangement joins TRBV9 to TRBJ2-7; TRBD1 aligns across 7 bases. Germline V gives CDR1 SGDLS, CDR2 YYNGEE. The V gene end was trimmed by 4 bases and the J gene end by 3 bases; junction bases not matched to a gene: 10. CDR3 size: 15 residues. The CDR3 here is CASSPQGDPLYEQYF. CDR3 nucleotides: TGTGCCAGCAGCCCCCAGGGGGACCCTCTCTACGAGCAGTACTTC.

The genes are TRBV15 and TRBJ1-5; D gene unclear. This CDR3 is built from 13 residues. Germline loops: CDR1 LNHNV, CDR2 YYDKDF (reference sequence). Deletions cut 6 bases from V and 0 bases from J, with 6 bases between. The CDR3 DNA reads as TGTGCCACCAGTCATAATAGCAATCAGCCCCAGCATTTT. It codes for CATSHNSNQPQHF.

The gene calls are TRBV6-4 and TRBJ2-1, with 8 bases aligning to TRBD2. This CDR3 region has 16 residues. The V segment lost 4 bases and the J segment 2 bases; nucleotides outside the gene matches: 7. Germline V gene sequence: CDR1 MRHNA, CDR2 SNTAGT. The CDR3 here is CASSALTSAAYNEQFF. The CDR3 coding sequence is TGTGCCAGCAGTGCCTTGACTAGCGCTGCCTACAATGAGCAGTTCTTC.

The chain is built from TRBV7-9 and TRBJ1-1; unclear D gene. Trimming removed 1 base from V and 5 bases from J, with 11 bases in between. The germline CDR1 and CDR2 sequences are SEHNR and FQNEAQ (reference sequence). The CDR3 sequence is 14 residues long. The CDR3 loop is CASSLESVLTEAFF. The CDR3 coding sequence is TGTGCCAGCAGCTTAGAGAGTGTCCTGACTGAAGCTTTCTTT.

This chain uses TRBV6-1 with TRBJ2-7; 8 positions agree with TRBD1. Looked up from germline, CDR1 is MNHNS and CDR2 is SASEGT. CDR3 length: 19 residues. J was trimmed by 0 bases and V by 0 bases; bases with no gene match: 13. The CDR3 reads CASSEASHYWTGSSYEQYF. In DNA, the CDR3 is TGTGCCAGCAGTGAAGCATCCCACTATTGGACAGGGAGCTCCTACGAGCAGTACTTC.

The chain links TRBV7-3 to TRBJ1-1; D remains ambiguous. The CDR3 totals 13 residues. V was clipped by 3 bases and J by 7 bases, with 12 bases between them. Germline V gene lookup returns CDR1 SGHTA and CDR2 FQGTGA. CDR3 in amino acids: CASSLNEWDEAFF. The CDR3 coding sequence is TGTGCCAGCAGCTTGAACGAGTGGGATGAAGCTTTCTTT. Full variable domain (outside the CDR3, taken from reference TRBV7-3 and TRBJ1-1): GAGVSQTPSNKVTEKGKYVELRCDPISGHTALYWYRQSLGQGPEFLIYFQGTGAADDSGLPNDRFFAVRPEGSVSTLKIQRTERGDSAVYLCASSLNEWDEAFFGQGTRLTVV.

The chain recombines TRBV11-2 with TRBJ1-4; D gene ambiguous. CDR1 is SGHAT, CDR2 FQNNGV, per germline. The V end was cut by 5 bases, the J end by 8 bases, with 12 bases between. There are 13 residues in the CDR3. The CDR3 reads CASSPFTREKLFF. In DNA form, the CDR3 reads TGTGCCAGCAGCCCCTTTACCCGGGAAAAACTGTTTTTT.

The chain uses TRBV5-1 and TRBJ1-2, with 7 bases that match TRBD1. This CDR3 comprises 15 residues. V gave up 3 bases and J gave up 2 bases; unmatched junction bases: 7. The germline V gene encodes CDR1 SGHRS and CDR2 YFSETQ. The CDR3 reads CASSYGDSSNYGYTF. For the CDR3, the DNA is TGCGCCAGCAGCTATGGGGACAGCTCGAACTATGGCTACACCTTC. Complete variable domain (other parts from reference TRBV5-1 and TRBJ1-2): KAGVTQTPRYLIKTRGQQVTLSCSPISGHRSVSWYQQTPGQGLQFLFEYFSETQRNKGNFPGRFSGRQFSNSRSEMNVSTLELGDSALYLCASSYGDSSNYGYTFGSGTRLTVV.

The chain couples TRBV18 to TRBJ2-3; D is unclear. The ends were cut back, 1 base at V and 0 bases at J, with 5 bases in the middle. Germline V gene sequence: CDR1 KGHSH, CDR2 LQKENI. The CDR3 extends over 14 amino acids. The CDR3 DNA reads TGTGCCAGCTCACCACGAGAGAGCACAGATACGCAGTATTTT. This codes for CASSPRESTDTQYF.

CDR3 protein: CASSDANYGYTF. Written as DNA, the CDR3 is TGTGCCAGCAGCGACGCTAACTATGGCTACACCTTC. The rearrangement links TRBV9 to TRBJ1-2; D not certain. Per the germline V gene, CDR1 is SGDLS and CDR2 is YYNGEE. Trimming stripped 3 bases from V and 0 bases from J, with 3 bases between. CDR3 length equals 12 residues.

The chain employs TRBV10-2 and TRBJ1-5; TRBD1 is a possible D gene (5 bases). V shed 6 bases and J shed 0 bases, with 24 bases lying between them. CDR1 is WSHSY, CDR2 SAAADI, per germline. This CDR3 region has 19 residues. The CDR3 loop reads CASSPSTDRLAYSNQPQHF. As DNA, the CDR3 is TGCGCCAGCAGCCCTTCGACAGATCGCCTAGCTTATAGCAATCAGCCCCAGCATTTT.

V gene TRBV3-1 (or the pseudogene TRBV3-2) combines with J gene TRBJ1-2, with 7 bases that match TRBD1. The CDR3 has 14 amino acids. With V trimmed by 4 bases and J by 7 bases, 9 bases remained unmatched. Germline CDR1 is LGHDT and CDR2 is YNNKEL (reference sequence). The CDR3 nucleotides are TGTGCCAGCAGCCCCGGTTATGAGGGGGCTGGCTACACCTTC. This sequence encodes CASSPGYEGAGYTF.

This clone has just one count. This CDR3 reads CASTTSGRDNEQFF. The CDR3 DNA follows: TGTGCCAGCACAACTAGCGGGAGGGACAATGAGCAGTTCTTC. The chain links TRBV11-3 to TRBJ2-1; 13 nucleotides agree with TRBD2. V shed 7 bases and J 5 bases; nucleotides not matched to a gene: 2. This CDR3 comprises 14 residues. Looked up from germline, CDR1 is SGHNT and CDR2 is YENEEA.

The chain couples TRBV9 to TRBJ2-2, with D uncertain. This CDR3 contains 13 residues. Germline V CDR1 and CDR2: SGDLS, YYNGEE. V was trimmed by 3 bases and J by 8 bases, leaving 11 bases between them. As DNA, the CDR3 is TGTGCCAGCAGCGCGACCGCGTATGGGGAGCTGTTTTTT. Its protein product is CASSATAYGELFF.

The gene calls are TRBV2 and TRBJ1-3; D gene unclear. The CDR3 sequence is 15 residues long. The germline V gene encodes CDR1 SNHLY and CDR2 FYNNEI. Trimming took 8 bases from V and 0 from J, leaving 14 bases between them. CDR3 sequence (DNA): TGTGCCAGCCTTCTTTTAGCTGTCTCTGGAAACACCATATATTTT. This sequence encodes CASLLLAVSGNTIYF.

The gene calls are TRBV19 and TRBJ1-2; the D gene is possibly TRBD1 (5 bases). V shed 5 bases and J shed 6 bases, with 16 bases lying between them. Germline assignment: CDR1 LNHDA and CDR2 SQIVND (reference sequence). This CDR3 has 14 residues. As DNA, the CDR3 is TGTGCCAGTAGTGAGAGAGGACACGGAGATGGCTACACCTTC. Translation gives CASSERGHGDGYTF. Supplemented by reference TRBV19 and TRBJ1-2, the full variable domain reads DGGITQSPKYLFRKEGQNVTLSCEQNLNHDAMYWYRQDPGQGLRLIYYSQIVNDFQKGDIAEGYSVSREKKESFPLTVTSAQKNPTAFYLCASSERGHGDGYTFGSGTRLTVV.

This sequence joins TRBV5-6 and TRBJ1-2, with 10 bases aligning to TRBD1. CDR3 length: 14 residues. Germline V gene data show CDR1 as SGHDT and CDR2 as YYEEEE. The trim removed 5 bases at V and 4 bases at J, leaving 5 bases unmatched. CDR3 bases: TGTGCCAGCAGGTTGACAGGGGGCGCCTATGGCTACACCTTC. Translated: CASRLTGGAYGYTF.

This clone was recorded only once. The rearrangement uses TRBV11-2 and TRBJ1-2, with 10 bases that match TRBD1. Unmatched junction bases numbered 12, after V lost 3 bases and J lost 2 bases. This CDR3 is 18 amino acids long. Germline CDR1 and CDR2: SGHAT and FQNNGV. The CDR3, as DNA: TGTGCCAGCAGCTTTCCGACAGGGGGCCCATCAAGGAACTATGGCTACACCTTC. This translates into CASSFPTGGPSRNYGYTF. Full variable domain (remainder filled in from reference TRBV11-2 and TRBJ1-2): EAGVAQSPRYKIIEKRQSVAFWCNPISGHATLYWYQQILGQGPKLLIQFQNNGVVDDSQLPKDRFSAERLKGVDSTLKIQPAKLEDSAVYLCASSFPTGGPSRNYGYTFGSGTRLTVV.

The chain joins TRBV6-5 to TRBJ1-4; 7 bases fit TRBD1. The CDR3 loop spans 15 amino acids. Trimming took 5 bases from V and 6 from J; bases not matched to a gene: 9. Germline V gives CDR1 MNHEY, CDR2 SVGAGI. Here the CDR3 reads CASSPRGGGDEKLFF. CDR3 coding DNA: TGTGCCAGCAGTCCTCGGGGAGGGGGCGATGAAAAACTGTTTTTT.

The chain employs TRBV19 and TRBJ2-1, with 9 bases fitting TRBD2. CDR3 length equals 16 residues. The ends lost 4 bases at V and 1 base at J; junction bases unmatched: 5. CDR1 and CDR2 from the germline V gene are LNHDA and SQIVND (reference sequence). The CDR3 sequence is CASSTYSGGSYNEQFF. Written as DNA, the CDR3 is TGTGCCAGTAGTACCTATAGCGGGGGATCCTACAATGAGCAGTTCTTC.

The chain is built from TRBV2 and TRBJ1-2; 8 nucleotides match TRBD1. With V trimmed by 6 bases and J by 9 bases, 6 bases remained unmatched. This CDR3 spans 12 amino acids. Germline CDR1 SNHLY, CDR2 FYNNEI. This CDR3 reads CASSRGQERYTF. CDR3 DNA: TGTGCCAGCAGCAGGGGACAGGAACGCTACACCTTC. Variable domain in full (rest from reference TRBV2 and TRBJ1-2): EPEVTQTPSHQVTQMGQEVILRCVPISNHLYFYWYRQILGQKVEFLVSFYNNEISEKSEIFDDQFSVERPDGSNFTLKIRSTKLEDSAMYFCASSRGQERYTFGSGTRLTVV.

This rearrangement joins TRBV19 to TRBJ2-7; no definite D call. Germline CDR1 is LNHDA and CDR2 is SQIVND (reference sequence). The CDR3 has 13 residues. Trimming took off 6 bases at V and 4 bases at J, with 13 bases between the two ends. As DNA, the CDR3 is TGTGCCAGTAGGGGCGCAGAAGGGTACGAGCAGTACTTC. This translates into CASRGAEGYEQYF.

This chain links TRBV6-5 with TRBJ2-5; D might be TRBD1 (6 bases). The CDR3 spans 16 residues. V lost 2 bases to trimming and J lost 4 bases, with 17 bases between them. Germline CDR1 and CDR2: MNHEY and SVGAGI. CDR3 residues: CASSYPDSSLGETQYF. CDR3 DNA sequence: TGTGCCAGCAGTTACCCGGACAGCTCTCTAGGAGAGACCCAGTACTTC.

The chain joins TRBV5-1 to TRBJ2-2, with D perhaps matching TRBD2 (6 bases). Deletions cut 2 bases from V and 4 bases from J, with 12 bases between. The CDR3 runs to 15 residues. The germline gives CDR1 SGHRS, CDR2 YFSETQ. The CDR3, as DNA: TGCGCCAGCAGCTTTGGCGGGGCCCCCACCGGGGAGCTGTTTTTT. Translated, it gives CASSFGGAPTGELFF.

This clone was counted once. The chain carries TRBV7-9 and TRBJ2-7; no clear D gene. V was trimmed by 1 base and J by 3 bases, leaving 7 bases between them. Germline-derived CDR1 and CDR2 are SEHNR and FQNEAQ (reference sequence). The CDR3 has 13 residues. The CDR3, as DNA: TGTGCCAGCAGCTTAGACAACAACTACGAGCAGTACTTC. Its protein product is CASSLDNNYEQYF.